This T cell receptor beta chain was sequenced for a study of Ad26.COV2.S vaccination and SARS-CoV-2 variants. Study in general: Donor got 5x10^10 or 1x10^11 viral particles of Ad26.COV2.S.

This clone was counted between two and nine times. Its target is unknown. With 1 base clipped from V and 0 bases from J, the junction kept 5 bases outside the gene matches. CDR3 length equals 16 residues. Germline V gene sequence: CDR1 MGHRA, CDR2 YSYEKL. Data came from immunoSEQ multiplex PCR; TCRdb stores just in-frame clones and leaves some out. The sample includes under 550,000 clones, over 75% of them seen just once. The treatment denotes: around 19 received Ad26.COV2.S at low or high dose, single or two shots; several received placebo; per-sample allocation not given. The samples were gathered on day 63 after the first injection of vaccine or placebo. Donor was an adult aged 18-55 years in Boston. Study conclusions and caveats: In vaccinated individuals, spike-specific CD8+ and CD4+ T cell responses reportedly displayed substantial breadth. The study found higher spike-specific TCR breadth in vaccine than placebo recipients.

V and J are TRBV4-1 and TRBJ2-7; TRBD1 matches at 8 bases. The specimen comprised peripheral blood, sampled in a trial of Ad26.COV2.S vaccine versus placebo. The source of this sequence is a person between 18 and 65 years old who received the Ad26.COV2.S COVID-19 vaccine or a placebo. The CDR3 loop is CASSQVGQGSSYEQYF. CDR3 coding DNA: TGCGCCAGCAGCCAAGTCGGACAGGGTAGCTCCTACGAGCAGTACTTC.